The subject of this entry is one TCR beta chain. The antigen is unknown. This entry comes from a study of T cell responses to AZD1222 COVID-19 vaccine. V gave up 4 bases and J gave up 1 base, with 8 bases separating them. Germline CDR1 is SNHLY and CDR2 is FYNNEI. This CDR3 is built from 14 residues. Some clones are missing from TCRdb's copy, which holds only in-frame ones; the method was immunoSEQ multiplex PCR. The sample contains over 90,000 clones, about four fifths of which appear only once. Regarding the study as a whole: Only a handful of AZD1222 recipients, roughly six in all, had baseline seropositivity. Repertoire sampling occurred only after the peak T cell response. Two AZD1222 administrations were followed by greater Spike-specific TCR breadth and depth.

The V gene is TRBV2, the J gene TRBJ1-3, with a weak D call TRBD1 (5 bases). The clonotype originates from an adult in good health. The sample in question was peripheral blood, obtained on day 0 of AZD1222 vaccination. CDR3 sequence (DNA): TGTGCCAGCAGTGGCCGACAGTCTGGAAACACCATATATTTT. Protein product: CASSGRQSGNTIYF. Filled out from reference TRBV2 and TRBJ1-3, the complete variable domain reads EPEVTQTPSHQVTQMGQEVILRCVPISNHLYFYWYRQILGQKVEFLVSFYNNEISEKSEIFDDQFSVERPDGSNFTLKIRSTKLEDSAMYFCASSGRQSGNTIYFGEGSWLTVV.